The 6 T cell receptor beta chains below come from one sample, sequenced in a study of identical twins. One entry per CDR3 protein results from TCRdb running MiXCR on the 5' RACE reads. The sample includes around 220,000 distinct CDR3 sequences, 10% seen only once; the top ten take 10%. Sequences were obtained from memory T cells sorted from blood. The source is a man aged 45-60 years in good health.

This clonotype was found a few times. The CDR3 DNA sequence: TGTGCCAGCAGACAGACAGGGGGCAACTCCTACGAGCAGTACTTC. This sequence encodes CASRQTGGNSYEQYF. The chain joins TRBV6-1 to TRBJ2-7; 10 bases match TRBD1. The CDR3 length is 15 residues. Germline CDR1 MNHNS, CDR2 SASEGT. J gave up 0 bases and V 6 bases, and 5 bases lay outside the gene matches.

The table lists this clonotype with many counts. This chain joins TRBV7-6 and TRBJ2-7; D could derive from TRBD1 or TRBD2 (5 bases each). This CDR3 is 16 amino acids long. Germline V lookup: CDR1 SGHVS, CDR2 FNYEAQ. V was clipped by 4 bases and J by 2 bases, with 18 bases between them. The CDR3 DNA follows: TGTGCCAGCAGCTCCCGGACCGGGACCCCGACCTACGAGCAGTACTTC. Its protein product is CASSSRTGTPTYEQYF.

This clonotype was observed a handful of times. V gene TRBV20-1 combines with J gene TRBJ2-5, with TRBD1 as a possible D gene (5 bases). The V end lost 3 bases, the J end lost 4 bases, and 12 bases lay between the germline ends. The germline V gene encodes CDR1 DFQATT and CDR2 SNEGSKA (reference sequence). The CDR3 has 13 residues. The CDR3 DNA is TGCAGTGCTAGGACAGCCCCATCAGAGACCCAGTACTTC. Translation: CSARTAPSETQYF.

This chain connects TRBV2 to TRBJ1-6, with D tentatively TRBD1 (5 bases). The CDR3 covers 12 residues. V lost 10 bases and J lost 7, with 11 bases in between. Germline values: CDR1 SNHLY, CDR2 FYNNEI. The CDR3 loop reads CATGGHNSPLHF. In nucleotides, the CDR3 is TGTGCCACCGGGGGTCACAATTCACCCCTCCACTTT.

This clonotype was counted at least ten times. This rearrangement joins TRBV5-5 to TRBJ2-1; the D is unclear. Looked up from germline, CDR1 is SGHKS and CDR2 is YYEKEE (reference sequence). The CDR3 extends over 14 amino acids. The V gene lost 1 base and the J gene lost 7 bases, with 12 bases spanning the gap. CDR3 coding DNA: TGTGCCAGCAGCTTGATGTCTCTAGGGAATGAGCAGTTCTTC. It yields the protein CASSLMSLGNEQFF.

The V gene is TRBV5-1, the J gene TRBJ2-1, with unresolved D. Per the germline V gene, CDR1 is SGHRS and CDR2 is YFSETQ. The CDR3 covers 13 residues. Deletions cut 1 base from V and 5 bases from J, with 7 bases between. The DNA for the CDR3 is TGCGCCAGCAGCTTGTTCAGGAACAATGAGCAGTTCTTC. Translation: CASSLFRNNEQFF.